These 13 T cell receptor beta chains share one sample of origin, sequenced in a study of shared T cell receptors in the human thymus. Measured with immunoSEQ multiplex PCR; TCRdb has only the in-frame clones, and not every one. The sample includes 500,000 to 850,000 clones, roughly 86% of them seen just once. This sample also belongs to another study, concerning human thymus T cells.

The sequenced sample was thymocytes. All receptors come from a boy less than two years old with a congenital heart defect.

This clone occurred a few times. This chain links TRBV5-4 with TRBJ1-1, with TRBD1 matching 8 bases. Unmatched junction bases numbered 13, after V lost 3 bases and J lost 3 bases. CDR1 and CDR2 from the germline V gene are SGHNT and YYREEE (reference sequence). The CDR3 has 17 amino acids. CDR3 DNA sequence: TGTGCCAGCAGCTACGCCAGGACAGGGACCCTGGACACTGAAGCTTTCTTT. It specifies CASSYARTGTLDTEAFF.

The V call is TRBV28, the J call TRBJ2-7; 7 bases line up with TRBD2. CDR3 length equals 14 residues. J was trimmed by 3 bases and V by 3 bases; bases with no gene match: 5. Germline V gene lookup returns CDR1 MDHEN and CDR2 SYDVKM. CDR3 in amino acids: CASSLASGDYEQYF. CDR3 sequence (DNA): TGTGCCAGCAGTTTGGCTAGCGGAGACTACGAGCAGTACTTC.

This chain connects TRBV9 to TRBJ1-1; TRBD1 agrees at 7 bases. CDR3 size: 14 residues. With V trimmed by 4 bases and J by 7 bases, 10 bases remained unmatched. The germline gives CDR1 SGDLS, CDR2 YYNGEE. CDR3 coding DNA: TGTGCCAGCAGCCCCGACAGGGACGGGGGTGAAGCTTTCTTT. Translated: CASSPDRDGGEAFF.

A few counts support this clone. The chain employs TRBV11-2 and TRBJ2-7; 10 bases map to TRBD2. This CDR3 contains 19 residues. Trimming took 3 bases from V and 2 from J; bases not matched to a gene: 16. Germline assignment: CDR1 SGHAT and CDR2 FQNNGV. CDR3 residues: CASSFSRFSGRDATYEQYF. In nucleotides, the CDR3 is TGTGCCAGCAGCTTTTCCAGATTCAGCGGGAGGGATGCTACCTACGAGCAGTACTTC.

A single count supports this clone. The J gene is TRBJ2-5, the V gene TRBV7-9; 8 nucleotides line up with TRBD1. CDR3 length: 19 amino acids. Germline V gives CDR1 SEHNR, CDR2 FQNEAQ (reference sequence). The ends lost 1 base at V and 4 bases at J; junction bases unmatched: 17. The CDR3 protein is CASSLGPGPDRDWGETQYF. The CDR3 bases are TGTGCCAGCAGCTTAGGTCCCGGTCCGGACAGGGACTGGGGAGAGACCCAGTACTTC.

The V and J genes are TRBV18 and TRBJ2-2; tentatively, D is TRBD1 (6 bases). Germline CDR1 reads KGHSH; CDR2 reads LQKENI. The V gene lost 5 bases and the J gene lost 3 bases, with 22 bases spanning the gap. CDR3 length equals 18 residues. The CDR3 loop reads CASSSLSTGLSHTGELFF. DNA for the CDR3: TGTGCCAGCTCATCACTATCTACAGGGTTAAGTCACACCGGGGAGCTGTTTTTT.

V gene TRBV4-2 combines with J gene TRBJ1-1; 7 bases agree with TRBD1. CDR3 length: 16 amino acids. The V gene end was trimmed by 2 bases and the J gene end by 0 bases; junction bases not matched to a gene: 6. Germline CDR1 LGHNA, CDR2 YNFKEQ. The CDR3 sequence: CASSQPGQTMNTEAFF. The CDR3 DNA reads TGTGCCAGCAGCCAACCGGGACAGACGATGAACACTGAAGCTTTCTTT.

The chain uses TRBV30 and TRBJ2-7, with a possible D match to TRBD1 (6 bases). This CDR3 is built from 13 residues. Germline V gene sequence: CDR1 GTSNPN, CDR2 SVGIG (reference sequence). Trimming took 5 bases from V and 3 from J, leaving 14 bases between them. The CDR3 DNA reads TGTGCCTGGCGGCGGAGCAGGGGCTACGAGCAGTACTTC. Translation gives CAWRRSRGYEQYF. Full variable domain (remainder filled in from reference TRBV30 and TRBJ2-7): SQTIHQWPATLVQPVGSPLSLECTVEGTSNPNLYWYRQAAGRGLQLLFYSVGIGQISSEVPQNLSASRPQDRQFILSSKKLLLSDSGFYLCAWRRSRGYEQYFGPGTRLTVT.

The V and J genes are TRBV4-1 and TRBJ1-4; TRBD1 agrees at 7 bases. Losses at the gene ends were 1 base for V and 4 bases for J; bases not matched to a gene: 3. The CDR3 runs 15 residues. Germline V gene sequence: CDR1 MGHRA, CDR2 YSYEKL. Here the CDR3 reads CASSQGTGGNEKLFF. The CDR3 DNA sequence: TGCGCCAGCAGCCAAGGGACAGGCGGTAATGAAAAACTGTTTTTT.

This rearrangement joins TRBV2 to TRBJ1-3; TRBD1 matches 7 bases. Germline trimming cut 3 bases from V and 0 bases from J; bases unmatched to any gene: 8. CDR1 is SNHLY, CDR2 FYNNEI, per germline. The CDR3 totals 17 residues. The CDR3 nucleotides read TGTGCCAGCAGTGACGGGGACAGTTCCCCCTCTGGAAACACCATATATTTT. It encodes CASSDGDSSPSGNTIYF.

The chain links TRBV5-1 to TRBJ2-2; no clear D. V was trimmed by 6 bases and J by 1 base, leaving 16 bases between them. This CDR3 has 16 amino acids. Germline V gene lookup returns CDR1 SGHRS and CDR2 YFSETQ. The CDR3 spells CASTSTGVQNTGELFF. The DNA of the CDR3 is TGCGCCAGCACCTCGACTGGAGTTCAGAACACCGGGGAGCTGTTTTTT.

The V and J genes are TRBV14 and TRBJ2-5; D perhaps matches TRBD2 (5 bases). Trimming stripped 0 bases from V and 1 base from J, with 18 bases between. CDR3 length: 18 residues. Germline assignment: CDR1 SGHDN and CDR2 FVKESK. In DNA, the CDR3 is TGTGCCAGCAGCCAAGAAGGTCAGGCGGGTGCCCGCCAAGAGACCCAGTACTTC. Its protein is CASSQEGQAGARQETQYF.

This clone was seen a handful of times. This chain's CDR3 is CASNFRLYTEAFF. Written as DNA, the CDR3 is TGTGCCAGTAATTTTAGACTGTACACTGAAGCTTTCTTT. This sequence joins TRBV19 and TRBJ1-1; the D is unclear. CDR1 LNHDA and CDR2 SQIVND come from the germline V gene (reference sequence). V lost 7 bases and J 3 bases, leaving 12 bases between the germline ends. CDR3 length: 13 residues.